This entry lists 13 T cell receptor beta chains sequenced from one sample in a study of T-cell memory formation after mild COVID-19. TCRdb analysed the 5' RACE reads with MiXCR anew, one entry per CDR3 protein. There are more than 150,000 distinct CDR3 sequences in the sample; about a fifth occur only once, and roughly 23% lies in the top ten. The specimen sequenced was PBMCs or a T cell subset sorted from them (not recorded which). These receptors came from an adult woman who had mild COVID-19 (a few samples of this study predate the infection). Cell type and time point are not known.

The CDR3 sequence: CASSALDRDYIYEQYF. CDR3 coding DNA: TGTGCCAGCAGCGCCCTAGACAGGGACTATATCTACGAGCAGTACTTC. This chain links TRBV9 with TRBJ2-7; D is perhaps TRBD1 or TRBD2 (7 bases each). The CDR3 loop spans 16 amino acids. V lost 3 bases and J 3 bases, leaving 19 bases between the germline ends. Germline CDR1 reads SGDLS; CDR2 reads YYNGEE. The full variable domain, with the rest looked up from reference TRBV9 and TRBJ2-7, is DSGVTQTPKHLITATGQRVTLRCSPRSGDLSVYWYQQSLDQGLQFLIQYYNGEERAKGNILERFSAQQFPDLHSELNLSSLELGDSALYFCASSALDRDYIYEQYFGPGTRLTVT.

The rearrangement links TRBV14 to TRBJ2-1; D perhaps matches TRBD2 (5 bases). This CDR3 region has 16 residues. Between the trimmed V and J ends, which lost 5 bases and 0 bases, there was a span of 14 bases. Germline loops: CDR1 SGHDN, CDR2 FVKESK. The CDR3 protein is CASSVGGPYSYNEQFF. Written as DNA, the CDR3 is TGTGCCAGCAGCGTCGGAGGTCCTTACTCCTACAATGAGCAGTTCTTC.

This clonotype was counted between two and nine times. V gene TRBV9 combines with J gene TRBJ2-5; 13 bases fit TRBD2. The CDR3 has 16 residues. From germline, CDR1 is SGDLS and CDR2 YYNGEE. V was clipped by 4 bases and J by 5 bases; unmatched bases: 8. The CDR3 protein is CASSPGLAGVGETQYF. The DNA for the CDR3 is TGTGCCAGCAGCCCCGGACTAGCGGGAGTTGGGGAGACCCAGTACTTC. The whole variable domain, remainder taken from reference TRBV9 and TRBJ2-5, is DSGVTQTPKHLITATGQRVTLRCSPRSGDLSVYWYQQSLDQGLQFLIQYYNGEERAKGNILERFSAQQFPDLHSELNLSSLELGDSALYFCASSPGLAGVGETQYFGPGTRLLVL.

DNA for the CDR3: TGTGCCAGCAGTCTGGGGACAGGGCGACAGCCCCAGCATTTT. This translates into CASSLGTGRQPQHF. V and J are TRBV12-3 or TRBV12-4 and TRBJ1-5, with 9 positions matching TRBD1. The CDR3 covers 14 residues. V lost 5 bases to trimming and J lost 7 bases; unmatched junction nucleotides: 6.

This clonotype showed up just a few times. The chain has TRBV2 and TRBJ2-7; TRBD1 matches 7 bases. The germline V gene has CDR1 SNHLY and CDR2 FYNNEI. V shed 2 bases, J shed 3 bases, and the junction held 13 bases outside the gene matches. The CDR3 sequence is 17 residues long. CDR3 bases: TGTGCCAGCAGTGAATTTAGGACAGGCCAGATCGGCTACGAGCAGTACTTC. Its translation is CASSEFRTGQIGYEQYF.

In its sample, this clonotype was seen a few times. The CDR3 is CATSSPWTSVSGEQYF. In DNA, the CDR3 is TGTGCCACCAGCAGTCCCTGGACTAGCGTCTCGGGGGAGCAGTACTTC. This chain links TRBV15 with TRBJ2-7, with TRBD2 matching 9 bases. The junction had 13 bases not matched to a gene; V was cut back by 3 bases and J by 7 bases. CDR3 length: 16 amino acids. The germline gives CDR1 LNHNV, CDR2 YYDKDF (reference sequence). Supplemented by reference TRBV15 and TRBJ2-7, the full variable domain reads DAMVIQNPRYQVTQFGKPVTLSCSQTLNHNVMYWYQQKSSQAPKLLFHYYDKDFNNEADTPDNFQSRRPNTSFCFLDIRSPGLGDTAMYLCATSSPWTSVSGEQYFGPGTRLTVT.

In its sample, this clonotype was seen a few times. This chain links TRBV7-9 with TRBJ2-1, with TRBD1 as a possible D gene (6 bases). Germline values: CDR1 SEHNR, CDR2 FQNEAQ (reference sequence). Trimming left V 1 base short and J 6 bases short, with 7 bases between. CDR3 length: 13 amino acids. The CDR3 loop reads CASSLDRVNEQFF. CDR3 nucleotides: TGTGCCAGCAGCTTAGACAGGGTCAATGAGCAGTTCTTC. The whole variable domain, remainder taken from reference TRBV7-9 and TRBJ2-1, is DTGVSQNPRHKITKRGQNVTFRCDPISEHNRLYWYRQTLGQGPEFLTYFQNEAQLEKSRLLSDRFSAERPKGSFSTLEIQRTEQGDSAMYLCASSLDRVNEQFFGPGTRLTVL.

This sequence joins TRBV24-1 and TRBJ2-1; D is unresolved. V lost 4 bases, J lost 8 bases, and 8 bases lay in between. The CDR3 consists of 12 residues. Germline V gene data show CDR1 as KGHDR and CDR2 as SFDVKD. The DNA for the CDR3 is TGTGCCACCAGTGACCCCCCGGATGAGCAGTTCTTC. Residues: CATSDPPDEQFF.

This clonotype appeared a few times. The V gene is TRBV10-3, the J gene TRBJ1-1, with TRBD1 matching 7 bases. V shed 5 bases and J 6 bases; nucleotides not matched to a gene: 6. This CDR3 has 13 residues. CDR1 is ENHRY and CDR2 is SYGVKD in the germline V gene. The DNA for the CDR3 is TGTGCCATCAGTCCAGGGGGGGCCCCTGAAGCTTTCTTT. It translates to CAISPGGAPEAFF.

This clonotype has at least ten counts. The CDR3 DNA reads as TGTGCCAGCAGCTTCGGGACGGTGGAACTTATGGGGGAGACCCAGTACTTC. Its protein is CASSFGTVELMGETQYF. The rearrangement uses TRBV7-8 and TRBJ2-5; D is perhaps TRBD1 or TRBD2 (5 bases each). V shed 3 bases and J shed 5 bases, with 22 bases lying between them. This CDR3 contains 17 residues. Looked up from germline, CDR1 is SGHVS and CDR2 is FQNEAQ.

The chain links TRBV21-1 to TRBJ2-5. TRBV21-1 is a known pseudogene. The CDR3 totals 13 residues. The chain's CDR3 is CASSKPRQETQYF. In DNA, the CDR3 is TGTGCCAGCAGCAAACCCAGGCAAGAGACCCAGTACTTC.

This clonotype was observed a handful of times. The CDR3 reads CASSGQGDNEQFF. DNA of the CDR3: TGTGCCAGCTCGGGACAGGGGGACAATGAGCAGTTCTTC. The chain links TRBV18 to TRBJ2-1; 11 positions match TRBD1. This CDR3 spans 13 amino acids. The germline gives CDR1 KGHSH, CDR2 LQKENI. J lost 5 bases, V lost 6 bases, and 0 bases had no gene match.

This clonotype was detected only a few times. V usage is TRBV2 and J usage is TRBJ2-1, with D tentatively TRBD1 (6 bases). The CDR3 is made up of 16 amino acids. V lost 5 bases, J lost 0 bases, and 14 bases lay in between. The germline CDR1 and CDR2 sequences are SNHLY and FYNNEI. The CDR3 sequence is CASSKQGRASYNEQFF. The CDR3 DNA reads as TGTGCCAGCAGTAAACAGGGAAGGGCCTCCTACAATGAGCAGTTCTTC.